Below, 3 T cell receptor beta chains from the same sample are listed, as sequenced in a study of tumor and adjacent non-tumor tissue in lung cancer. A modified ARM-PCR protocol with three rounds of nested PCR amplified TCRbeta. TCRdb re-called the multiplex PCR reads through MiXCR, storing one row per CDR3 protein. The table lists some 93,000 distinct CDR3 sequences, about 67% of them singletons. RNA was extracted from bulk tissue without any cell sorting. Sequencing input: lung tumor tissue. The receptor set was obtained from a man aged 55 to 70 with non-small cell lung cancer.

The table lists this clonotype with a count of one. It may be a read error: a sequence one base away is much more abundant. The CDR3 sequence: CSVEVLTGTHYF. CDR3 sequence (DNA): TGCAGCGTTGAAGTACTAACAGGTACGCATTATTTT. The gene calls are TRBV29-1 and TRBJ2-3, with D perhaps TRBD1 (5 bases). This CDR3 spans 12 amino acids. Germline CDR1 SQVTM, CDR2 ANQGSEA.

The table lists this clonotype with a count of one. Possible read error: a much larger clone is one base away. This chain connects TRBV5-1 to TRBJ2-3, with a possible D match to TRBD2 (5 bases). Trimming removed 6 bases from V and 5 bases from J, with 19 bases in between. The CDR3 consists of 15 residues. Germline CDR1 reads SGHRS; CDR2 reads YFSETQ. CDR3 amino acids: CASNQAETSRDTQYF. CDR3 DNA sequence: TGCGCCAGCAACCAAGCGGAGACGAGTAGAGATACGCAGTATTTT. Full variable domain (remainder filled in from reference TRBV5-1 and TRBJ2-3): KAGVTQTPRYLIKTRGQQVTLSCSPISGHRSVSWYQQTPGQGLQFLFEYFSETQRNKGNFPGRFSGRQFSNSRSEMNVSTLELGDSALYLCASNQAETSRDTQYFGPGTRLTVL.

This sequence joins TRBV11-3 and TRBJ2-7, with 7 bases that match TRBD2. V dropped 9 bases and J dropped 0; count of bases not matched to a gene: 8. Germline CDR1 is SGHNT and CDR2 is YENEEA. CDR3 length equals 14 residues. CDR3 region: CASRAGGSSYEQYF. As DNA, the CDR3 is TGTGCCAGTAGGGCTGGCGGGAGCTCCTACGAGCAGTACTTC.